These T cell receptor beta chains were read from a single sample in a study of control samples from healthy donors and cancer patients. Profiling relied on immunoSEQ multiplex PCR, and the TCRdb table lists in-frame clones only, not all of them. The profile shows 90,000 or so clones, approximately 84% of them singletons. The sample consisted of PBMCs. All receptors derive from a man aged 65-85 years with lung cancer. CDR3s include the opening cysteine and the closing phenylalanine or tryptophan. Each record gives: J gene, V gene, clone size, D gene, CDR3 protein, CDR3 DNA. D genes are given only for firm matches. Clone size is shown for a subset of rows, as once, few, many or a class of expanded clone.

TRBJ2-7 TRBV14 once TRBD1 CASSQRRGPSYEQYF TGTGCCAGCAGCCAGCGCAGGGGGCCCTCCTACGAGCAGTACTTC
TRBJ1-2 TRBV4-1 - TRBD1 CASSRAGGADNYGYTF TGCGCCAGCAGCCGGGCAGGGGGCGCAGATAACTATGGCTACACCTTC
TRBJ2-3 TRBV9 - - CASSVEGRGGDTQYF TGTGCCAGCAGCGTAGAAGGTAGGGGGGGAGATACGCAGTATTTT
TRBJ1-2 TRBV9 - - CASSVGGSQLPYGYTF TGTGCCAGCAGCGTAGGGGGGTCGCAGCTCCCCTATGGCTACACCTTC
TRBJ2-3 TRBV2 - TRBD1 CASSRPGGGDTQYF TGTGCCAGCAGTCGTCCAGGGGGCGGAGATACGCAGTATTTT
TRBJ1-2 TRBV30 - - CAWSLAYGYTF TGTGCCTGGAGTTTAGCCTATGGCTACACCTTC
TRBJ1-4 TRBV5-1 - - CASRWTSTNEKLFF TGCGCCAGCAGGTGGACATCAACTAATGAAAAACTGTTTTTT
TRBJ1-1 TRBV7-8 - TRBD1 CASSPGGRGTEAFF TGTGCCAGCAGCCCAGGGGGACGGGGGACTGAAGCTTTCTTT
TRBJ1-5 TRBV19 - - CASSIGPSSNQPQHF TGTGCCAGTAGTATAGGTCCAAGCAGCAATCAGCCCCAGCATTTT
TRBJ2-2 TRBV7-9 - TRBD2 CASSFSGGFVPGELFF TGTGCCAGCAGCTTTAGCGGGGGGTTCGTGCCCGGGGAGCTGTTTTTT
TRBJ2-7 TRBV18 - - CASSPPSAAYEQYF TGTGCCAGCTCACCACCAAGTGCCGCCTACGAGCAGTACTTC
TRBJ2-5 TRBV7-9 - - CASSSPVTEGETQYF TGTGCCAGCAGCTCACCCGTCACGGAAGGGGAGACCCAGTACTTC
TRBJ1-5 TRBV18 - TRBD1 CASSLGQGDSQPQHF TGTGCCAGCTCATTGGGACAGGGAGATAGCCAGCCCCAGCATTTT
TRBJ2-1 TRBV3-1/TRBV3-2 - - CASSQRSGLTNSYNEQFF TGTGCCAGCAGCCAAAGATCTGGACTTACTAACTCCTACAATGAGCAGTTCTTC
TRBJ2-1 TRBV14 - - CASSQDRGRFDEQFF TGTGCCAGCAGCCAAGATAGGGGTCGATTCGATGAGCAGTTCTTC
TRBJ1-2 TRBV7-9 - - CASSLGNRRSYGYTF TGTGCCAGCAGCCTGGGTAATAGACGGAGCTATGGCTACACCTTC
TRBJ2-7 TRBV29-1 - - CSVEVGTSSYEQYF TGCAGCGTTGAAGTCGGGACCAGCTCCTACGAGCAGTACTTC
TRBJ1-1 TRBV19 - TRBD1 CASSIKGAQDEAFF TGTGCCAGTAGTATCAAGGGGGCGCAGGATGAAGCTTTCTTT
TRBJ1-2 TRBV5-6 - - CASIGSRYYGYTF TGTGCCAGCATAGGTTCGAGGTACTATGGCTACACCTTC
TRBJ1-4 TRBV5-5 few - CASSLATGARNEKLFF TGTGCCAGCAGCTTGGCCACGGGGGCACGGAATGAAAAACTGTTTTTT
TRBJ2-1 TRBV18 - TRBD2 CASSPPSGGYNEQFF TGTGCCAGCTCACCCCCTAGCGGGGGATACAATGAGCAGTTCTTC
TRBJ2-5 TRBV13 - - CASSDFGETQYF TGTGCCAGCAGCGACTTTGGGGAGACCCAGTACTTC
TRBJ1-1 TRBV18 - - CASSPLLGQTEAFF TGTGCCAGCTCACCACTACTGGGGCAGACTGAAGCTTTCTTT
TRBJ2-1 TRBV7-9 - - CASSLTVAEQFF TGTGCCAGCAGCTTAACAGTAGCCGAGCAGTTCTTC
TRBJ1-2 TRBV6-5 once - CASRLTSNYGYTF TGTGCCAGCAGACTGACTAGTAACTATGGCTACACCTTC
TRBJ2-5 TRBV6-1 - TRBD1 CASSDDREIETQYF TGTGCCAGCAGTGACGACAGGGAAATAGAGACCCAGTACTTC
TRBJ2-3 TRBV24-1 - - CATSDSPDTQYF TGTGCCACCAGTGATTCACCAGATACGCAGTATTTT
TRBJ2-3 TRBV12-5 - - CASGLGTHRDTQYF TGTGCTAGTGGTTTGGGGACACACAGAGATACGCAGTATTTT
TRBJ1-2 TRBV2 - - CASSEQRRSYTF TGTGCCAGCAGTGAACAGAGGAGGAGCTACACCTTC
TRBJ2-1 TRBV20-1 - TRBD2 CSASLPGGYNEQFF TGCAGTGCTAGTCTGCCGGGGGGGTACAATGAGCAGTTCTTC
TRBJ2-7 TRBV6-6 - - CASSYSQNTNEQYF TGTGCCAGCAGTTACTCCCAGAATACCAACGAGCAGTACTTC
TRBJ2-2 TRBV28 once - CASSTRHTNTGELFF TGTGCCAGCAGTACCAGACATACGAACACCGGGGAGCTGTTTTTT
TRBJ1-5 TRBV15 many TRBD1 CATSRRGQGYQPQHF TGTGCCACCAGCAGGAGGGGACAGGGGTATCAGCCCCAGCATTTT
TRBJ2-3 TRBV24-1 - - CATSDFNQDLGTDTQYF TGTGCCACCAGTGATTTTAATCAAGACCTCGGCACAGATACGCAGTATTTT
TRBJ2-1 TRBV6-6 - - CASTARREQFF TGTGCCAGCACCGCCCGGCGGGAGCAGTTCTTC
TRBJ2-3 TRBV6-2/TRBV6-3 - TRBD2 CASSPGRLAGGSTDTQYF TGTGCCAGCAGCCCAGGGAGACTAGCGGGGGGGAGCACAGATACGCAGTATTTT
TRBJ1-2 TRBV20-1 once - CSASHRREANYGYTF TGCAGTGCTAGTCATCGGAGGGAAGCTAACTATGGCTACACCTTC
TRBJ2-7 TRBV6-6 - TRBD2 CASSSGTSGPYEQYF TGTGCCAGCAGTTCCGGGACTAGCGGTCCCTACGAGCAGTACTTC
TRBJ1-3 TRBV9 - - CASSVLGLSGNTIYF TGTGCCAGCAGCGTATTGGGCCTCTCTGGAAACACCATATATTTT
TRBJ1-2 TRBV5-6 - - CASSLAAGVGNYGYTF TGTGCCAGCAGCTTGGCCGCAGGGGTGGGTAACTATGGCTACACCTTC
TRBJ1-3 TRBV3-1/TRBV3-2 - TRBD1 CASSQQQGARNTIYF TGTGCCAGCAGCCAGCAACAGGGGGCTAGAAACACCATATATTTT
TRBJ1-1 TRBV6-5 - - CASSVQDNTEAFF TGTGCCAGCAGCGTTCAAGATAACACTGAAGCTTTCTTT
TRBJ1-2 TRBV5-8 - TRBD1 CASSLVDREVGYTF TGTGCCAGCAGCCTGGTTGACAGGGAAGTTGGCTACACCTTC
TRBJ1-1 TRBV18 - - CASSPVGGGEAFF TGTGCCAGCTCACCAGTAGGGGGTGGTGAAGCTTTCTTT
TRBJ1-2 TRBV9 once - CASSVAGGANYGYTF TGTGCCAGCAGCGTAGCGGGGGGAGCTAACTATGGCTACACCTTC
TRBJ1-2 TRBV5-5 - TRBD1 CASSETGVDYGYTF TGTGCCAGCAGCGAAACAGGGGTCGACTATGGCTACACCTTC
TRBJ1-2 TRBV6-5 - TRBD1 CASSYSNRGRRGYTF TGTGCCAGCAGTTACTCTAACAGGGGGCGTCGGGGCTACACCTTC
TRBJ1-3 TRBV7-9 - - CASSPPTMGVGNTIYF TGTGCCAGCAGCCCCCCCACGATGGGTGTAGGGAACACCATATATTTT
TRBJ2-5 TRBV3-1/TRBV3-2 - TRBD2 CASQPGLASRETQYF TGTGCCAGCCAACCGGGACTAGCGTCGCGCGAGACCCAGTACTTC
TRBJ2-1 TRBV18 - - CASSPRGDAYNEQFF TGTGCCAGCTCACCGAGGGGGGATGCCTACAATGAGCAGTTCTTC
TRBJ2-7 TRBV10-2 - - CASSESATPYEQYF TGCGCCAGCAGTGAGTCGGCCACCCCCTACGAGCAGTACTTC
TRBJ2-1 TRBV27 - - CASSLYIPGSSYNEQFF TGTGCCAGCAGTTTATATATCCCCGGGAGCTCCTACAATGAGCAGTTCTTC
TRBJ1-3 TRBV14 once - CASSQDDPSYSGNTIYF TGTGCCAGCAGCCAAGATGATCCCAGCTACTCTGGAAACACCATATATTTT
TRBJ1-2 TRBV7-2 few TRBD1 CASSNSGGKVYGYTF TGTGCCAGCAGCAATTCAGGGGGAAAGGTCTATGGCTACACCTTC
TRBJ2-7 TRBV9 - - CASSSLGNTGEQYF TGTGCCAGCAGCTCCCTCGGTAATACGGGAGAGCAGTACTTC